The clone carrying this T cell receptor (beta chain) has only a few counts. What it recognizes is unknown. In building TCR beta libraries, iRepertoire HTBI primers were used together with Arm-PCR of CDR3 regions. TCRdb analysed the multiplex PCR reads with MiXCR anew, one entry per CDR3 protein. Of about 530,000 distinct CDR3 sequences listed, roughly a sixth are singletons. The junction had 5 bases not matched to a gene; V was cut back by 2 bases and J by 4 bases. CDR1 and CDR2 from the germline V gene are MNHEY and SMNVEV (reference sequence). CDR3 length: 17 residues. This sample is drawn from a study of regulatory T cells in long-lasting Graves disease. Study outcomes and limitations: Reduced TCR diversity was observed in persistent Graves' patients versus newly diagnosed patients. Repertoires from persistent disease leaned toward TRBV28, TRBJ1-2 and TRBJ2-5.

As for time point: newly diagnosed GD, antithyroid drugs for less than 3 months. Preparation of the TCR library used RNA extracted from PBMCs. These data were also reused for a study on T cells in Graves' hyperthyroidism and ophthalmopathy.

Source: peripheral blood mononuclear cells (PBMCs), taken at new diagnosis, from a patient treated with antithyroid drugs. V and J are TRBV27 and TRBJ2-2; 12 nucleotides align to TRBD2. This TCR derives from a middle-aged woman with Graves disease. The CDR3 coding sequence is TGTGCCAGCAGTTTAAAGCCGGGACTAGCGGGCACCGGGGAGCTGTTTTTT. Translating gives CASSLKPGLAGTGELFF.